One and the same sample provided the 2 T cell receptor beta chains below, sequenced in a study of lymphopenia after photon versus proton radiotherapy. TCRdb keeps only in-frame clones here, not all; method: immunoSEQ multiplex PCR. The repertoire holds around 33,000 clones, nearly 90% seen once, with more than 6.5% in the top ten. This specimen was peripheral blood, taken from a patient treated with proton-based radiotherapy. Receptors originate from a woman between 65 and 79 years old with pancreatic cancer. Some clones in this sample may be carry-over from other donors' samples.

The chain couples TRBV6-6 to TRBJ2-1; 9 bases match TRBD1. This CDR3 contains 14 residues. Per the germline V gene, CDR1 is MNHNY and CDR2 is SVGAGI (reference sequence). The V and J ends lost 2 bases and 7 bases, in that order; junction bases with no gene match: 3. This CDR3 is CASSYGTGSNEQFF. The CDR3 DNA reads TGTGCCAGCAGTTACGGGACAGGGAGTAATGAGCAGTTCTTC.

The CDR3 sequence is CASSGVSTSTKSGNVLTF. The CDR3 DNA follows: TGTGCCAGCAGCGGGGTCTCAACAAGCACAAAGTCGGGCAACGTCCTGACTTTC. The genes are TRBV11-2 and TRBJ2-6, with D uncertain. In germline, CDR1 is SGHAT, CDR2 FQNNGV. V lost 5 bases and J 9 bases, leaving 26 bases between the germline ends. The CDR3 is made up of 18 amino acids.